In this sample, the clone carrying this T cell receptor (beta chain) turned up a few times. The CDR3 runs 14 residues. CDR1 and CDR2 from the germline V gene are SNHLY and FYNNEI. The V gene lost 6 bases and the J gene lost 6 bases, with 16 bases spanning the gap. TCRdb re-called the RACE reads with MiXCR, one entry per CDR3 protein. The sample lists 150,000 to 200,000 distinct CDR3 sequences; more than 12% were seen once. This sample was included in a study of human T cells and chemical hapten exposure. Time point defined: patch test 1, 2 weeks after DPC sensitization. Treatment: therapeutic diphenylcyclopropenone sensitization with weekly scalp DPC.

This specimen consisted of whole blood, obtained in connection with sensitization to the hapten diphenylcyclopropenone (DPC). This sequence originates from a woman in her thirties with alopecia areata. Some clones in this sample may be carry-over from other donors' samples. The gene calls are TRBV2 and TRBJ2-3; maybe TRBD1 (5 bases). DNA of the CDR3: TGTGCCAGCAGGGGGTTCGCCCAGGGCGATACGCAGTATTTT. Translating gives CASRGFAQGDTQYF.